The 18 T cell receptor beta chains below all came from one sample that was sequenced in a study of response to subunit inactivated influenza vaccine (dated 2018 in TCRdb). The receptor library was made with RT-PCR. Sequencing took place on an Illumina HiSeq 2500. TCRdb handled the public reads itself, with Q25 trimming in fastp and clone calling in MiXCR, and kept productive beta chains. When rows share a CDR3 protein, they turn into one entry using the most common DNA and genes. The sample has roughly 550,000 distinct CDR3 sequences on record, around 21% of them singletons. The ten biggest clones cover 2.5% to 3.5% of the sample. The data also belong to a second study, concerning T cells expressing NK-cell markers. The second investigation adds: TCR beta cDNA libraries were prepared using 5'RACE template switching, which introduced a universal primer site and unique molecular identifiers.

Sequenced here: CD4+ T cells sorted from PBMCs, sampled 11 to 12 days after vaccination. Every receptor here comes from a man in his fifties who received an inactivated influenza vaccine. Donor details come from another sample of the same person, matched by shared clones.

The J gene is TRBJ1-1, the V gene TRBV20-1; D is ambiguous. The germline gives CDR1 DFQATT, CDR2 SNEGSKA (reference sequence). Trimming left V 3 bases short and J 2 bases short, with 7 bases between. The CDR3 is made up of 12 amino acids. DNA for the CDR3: TGCAGTGCTAGTTGGGGAAACACTGAAGCTTTCTTT. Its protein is CSASWGNTEAFF.

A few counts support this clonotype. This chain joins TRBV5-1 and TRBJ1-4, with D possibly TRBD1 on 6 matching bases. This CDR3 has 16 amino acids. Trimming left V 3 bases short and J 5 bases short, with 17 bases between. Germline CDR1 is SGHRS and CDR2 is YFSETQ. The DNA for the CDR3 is TGCGCCAGCAGCTCCGAGCCTGGGACACAGAATGAAAAACTGTTTTTT. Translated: CASSSEPGTQNEKLFF.

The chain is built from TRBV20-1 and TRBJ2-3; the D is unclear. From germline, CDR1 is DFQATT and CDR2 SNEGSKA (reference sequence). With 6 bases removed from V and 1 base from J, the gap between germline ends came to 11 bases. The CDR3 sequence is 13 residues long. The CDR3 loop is CSARRTGTDTQYF. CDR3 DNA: TGCAGTGCCAGAAGAACGGGCACAGATACGCAGTATTTT.

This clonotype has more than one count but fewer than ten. This CDR3 reads CASSQELAGGISYEQYF. DNA of the CDR3: TGCGCCAGCAGCCAAGAGCTAGCGGGAGGCATCTCCTACGAGCAGTACTTC. The chain couples TRBV4-3 to TRBJ2-7; 11 bases line up with TRBD2. In germline, CDR1 is LGHNA, CDR2 YSLEER. This CDR3 is 17 amino acids long. Germline trimming cut 0 bases from V and 0 bases from J; bases unmatched to any gene: 4.

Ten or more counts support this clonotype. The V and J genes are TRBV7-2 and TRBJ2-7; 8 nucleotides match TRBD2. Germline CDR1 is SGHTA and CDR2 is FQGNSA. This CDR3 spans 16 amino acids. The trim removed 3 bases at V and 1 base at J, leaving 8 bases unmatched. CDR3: CASSFGLAGQSYEQYF. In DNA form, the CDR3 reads TGTGCCAGCAGCTTCGGGCTAGCGGGCCAATCCTACGAGCAGTACTTC.

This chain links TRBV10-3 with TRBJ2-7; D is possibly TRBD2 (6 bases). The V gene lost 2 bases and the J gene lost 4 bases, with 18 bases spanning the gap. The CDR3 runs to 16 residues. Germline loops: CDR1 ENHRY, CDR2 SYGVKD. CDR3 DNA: TGTGCCATCAGTGAGCCCGGGACCCCGGGGGAATACGAGCAGTACTTC. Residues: CAISEPGTPGEYEQYF.

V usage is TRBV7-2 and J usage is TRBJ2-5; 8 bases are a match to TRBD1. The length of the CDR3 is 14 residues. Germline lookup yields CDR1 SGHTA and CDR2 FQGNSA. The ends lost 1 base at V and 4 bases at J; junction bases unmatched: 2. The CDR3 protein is CASSLVDRVETQYF. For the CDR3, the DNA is TGTGCCAGCAGCTTAGTGGACAGGGTAGAGACCCAGTACTTC.

Written as DNA, the CDR3 is TGTGCCTGGAGTCCCGATCCCGGCCCGAACACCGGGGAGCTGTTTTTT. Protein: CAWSPDPGPNTGELFF. The J gene is TRBJ2-2, the V gene TRBV30; no definite D call. The germline V gene encodes CDR1 GTSNPN and CDR2 SVGIG (reference sequence). Trimming stripped 2 bases from V and 0 bases from J, with 13 bases between. This CDR3 has 16 residues.

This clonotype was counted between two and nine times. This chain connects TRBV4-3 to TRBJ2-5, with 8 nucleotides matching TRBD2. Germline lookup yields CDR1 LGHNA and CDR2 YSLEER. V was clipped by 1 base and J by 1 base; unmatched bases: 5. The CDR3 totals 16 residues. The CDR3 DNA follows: TGCGCCAGCAGCCAAGTCCGGGGGGGGGTCCAAGAGACCCAGTACTTC. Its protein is CASSQVRGGVQETQYF.

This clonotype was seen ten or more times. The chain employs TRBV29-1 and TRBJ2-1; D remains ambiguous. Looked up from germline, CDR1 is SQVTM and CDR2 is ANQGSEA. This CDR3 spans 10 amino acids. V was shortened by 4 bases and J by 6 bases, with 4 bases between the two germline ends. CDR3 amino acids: CSVGRNEQFF. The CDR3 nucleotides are TGCAGCGTTGGCCGCAATGAGCAGTTCTTC.

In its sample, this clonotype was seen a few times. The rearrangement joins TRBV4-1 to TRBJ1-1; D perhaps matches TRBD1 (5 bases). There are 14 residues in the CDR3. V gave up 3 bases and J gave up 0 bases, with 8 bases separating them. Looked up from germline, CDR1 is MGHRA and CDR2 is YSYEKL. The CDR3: CASSHRDLNTEAFF. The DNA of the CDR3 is TGCGCCAGCAGCCACAGGGACCTGAACACTGAAGCTTTCTTT.

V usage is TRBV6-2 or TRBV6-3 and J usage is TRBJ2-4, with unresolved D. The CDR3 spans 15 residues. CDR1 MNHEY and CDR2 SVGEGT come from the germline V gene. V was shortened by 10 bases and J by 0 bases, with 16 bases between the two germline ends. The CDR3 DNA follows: TGTGCCACCCGTTCTCTCATTTTAGCCAAAAACATTCAGTACTTC. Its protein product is CATRSLILAKNIQYF.

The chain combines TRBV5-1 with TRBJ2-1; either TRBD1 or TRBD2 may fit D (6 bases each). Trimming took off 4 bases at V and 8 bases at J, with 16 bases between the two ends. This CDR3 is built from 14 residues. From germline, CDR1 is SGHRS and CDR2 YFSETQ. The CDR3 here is CASSPGAESDEQFF. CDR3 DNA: TGCGCCAGCAGCCCGGGGGCCGAATCGGATGAGCAGTTCTTC. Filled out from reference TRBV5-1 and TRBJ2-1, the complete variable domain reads KAGVTQTPRYLIKTRGQQVTLSCSPISGHRSVSWYQQTPGQGLQFLFEYFSETQRNKGNFPGRFSGRQFSNSRSEMNVSTLELGDSALYLCASSPGAESDEQFFGPGTRLTVL.

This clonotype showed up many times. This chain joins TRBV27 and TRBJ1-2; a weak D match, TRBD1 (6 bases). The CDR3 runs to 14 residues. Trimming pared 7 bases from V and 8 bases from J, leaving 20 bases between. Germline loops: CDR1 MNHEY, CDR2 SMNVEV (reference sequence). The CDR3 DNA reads TGTGCCAGCACCGGCAGGGGAAGGATGAGCGGCTACACCTTC. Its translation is CASTGRGRMSGYTF.

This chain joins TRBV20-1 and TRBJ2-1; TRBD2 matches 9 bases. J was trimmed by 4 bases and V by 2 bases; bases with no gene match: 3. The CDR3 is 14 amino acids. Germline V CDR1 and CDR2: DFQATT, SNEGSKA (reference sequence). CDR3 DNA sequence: TGCAGTGCTAGAAGAACTAGCGGGTACAATGAGCAGTTCTTC. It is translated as CSARRTSGYNEQFF.

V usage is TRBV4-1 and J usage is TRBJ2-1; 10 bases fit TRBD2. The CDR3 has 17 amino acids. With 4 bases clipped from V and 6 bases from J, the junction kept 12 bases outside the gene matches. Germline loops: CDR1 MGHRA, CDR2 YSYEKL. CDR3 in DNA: TGCGCCAGCAGCCGCACGGGACTAGCGCGAGTCAGCAATGAGCAGTTCTTC. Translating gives CASSRTGLARVSNEQFF.

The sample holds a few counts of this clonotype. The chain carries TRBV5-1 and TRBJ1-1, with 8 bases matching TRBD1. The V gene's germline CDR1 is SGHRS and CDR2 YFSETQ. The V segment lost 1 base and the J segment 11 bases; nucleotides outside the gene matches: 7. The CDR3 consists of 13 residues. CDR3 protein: CASSLNNRGGAFF. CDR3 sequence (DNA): TGCGCCAGCAGCTTGAACAACAGGGGGGGGGCTTTCTTT.

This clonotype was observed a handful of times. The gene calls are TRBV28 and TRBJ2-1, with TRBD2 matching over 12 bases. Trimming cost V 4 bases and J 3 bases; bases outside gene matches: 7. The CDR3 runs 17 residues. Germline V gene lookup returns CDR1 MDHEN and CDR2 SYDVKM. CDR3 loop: CASSSPGLAGYYNEQFF. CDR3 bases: TGTGCCAGCAGTTCCCCCGGACTAGCGGGATACTACAATGAGCAGTTCTTC.